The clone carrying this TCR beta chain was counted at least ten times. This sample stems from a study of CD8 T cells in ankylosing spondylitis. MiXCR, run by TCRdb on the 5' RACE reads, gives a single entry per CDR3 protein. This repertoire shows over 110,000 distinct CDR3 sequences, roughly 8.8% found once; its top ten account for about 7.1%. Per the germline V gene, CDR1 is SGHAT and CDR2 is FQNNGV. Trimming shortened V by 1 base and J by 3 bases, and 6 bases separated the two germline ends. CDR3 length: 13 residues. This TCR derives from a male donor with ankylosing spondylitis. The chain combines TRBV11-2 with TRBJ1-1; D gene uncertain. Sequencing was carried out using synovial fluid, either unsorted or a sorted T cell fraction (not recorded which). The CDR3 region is CASSLGGDTEAFF. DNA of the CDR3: TGTGCCAGCAGCTTAGGTGGGGACACTGAAGCTTTCTTT.